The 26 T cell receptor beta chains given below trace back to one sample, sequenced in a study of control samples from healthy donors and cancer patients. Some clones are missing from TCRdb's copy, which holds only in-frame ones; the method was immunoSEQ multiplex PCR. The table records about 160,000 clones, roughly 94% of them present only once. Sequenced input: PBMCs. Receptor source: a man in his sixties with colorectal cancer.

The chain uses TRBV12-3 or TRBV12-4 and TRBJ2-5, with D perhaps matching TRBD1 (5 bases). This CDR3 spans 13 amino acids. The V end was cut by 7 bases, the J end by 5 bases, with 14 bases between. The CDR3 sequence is CASTSRAGETQYF. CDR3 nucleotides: TGTGCCAGCACCTCCAGGGCCGGGGAGACCCAGTACTTC.

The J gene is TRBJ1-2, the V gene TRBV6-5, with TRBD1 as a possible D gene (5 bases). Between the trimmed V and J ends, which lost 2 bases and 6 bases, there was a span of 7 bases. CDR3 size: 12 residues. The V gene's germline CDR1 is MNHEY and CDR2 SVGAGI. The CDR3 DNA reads TGTGCCAGCAGTTACAGGGGAAATGGCTACACCTTC. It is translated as CASSYRGNGYTF.

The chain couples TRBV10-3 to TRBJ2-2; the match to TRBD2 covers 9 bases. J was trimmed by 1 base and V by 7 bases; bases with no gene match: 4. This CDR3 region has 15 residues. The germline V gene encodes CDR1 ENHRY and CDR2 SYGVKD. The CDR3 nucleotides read TGTGCCATCACTAGTAGCGGGGGGAACACCGGGGAGCTGTTTTTT. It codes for CAITSSGGNTGELFF.

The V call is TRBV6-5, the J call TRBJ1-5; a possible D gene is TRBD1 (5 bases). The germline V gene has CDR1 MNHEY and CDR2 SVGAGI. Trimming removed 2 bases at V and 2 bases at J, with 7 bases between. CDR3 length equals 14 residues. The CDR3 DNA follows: TGTGCCAGCAGTTACGGCAGGGGCAATCAGCCCCAGCATTTT. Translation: CASSYGRGNQPQHF.

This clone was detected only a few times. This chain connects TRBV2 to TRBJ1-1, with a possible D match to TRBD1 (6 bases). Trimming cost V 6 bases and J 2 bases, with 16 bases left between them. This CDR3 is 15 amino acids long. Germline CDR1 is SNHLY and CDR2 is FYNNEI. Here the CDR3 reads CASRNRVSGNTEAFF. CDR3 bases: TGTGCCAGCAGAAACAGGGTTTCGGGAAACACTGAAGCTTTCTTT.

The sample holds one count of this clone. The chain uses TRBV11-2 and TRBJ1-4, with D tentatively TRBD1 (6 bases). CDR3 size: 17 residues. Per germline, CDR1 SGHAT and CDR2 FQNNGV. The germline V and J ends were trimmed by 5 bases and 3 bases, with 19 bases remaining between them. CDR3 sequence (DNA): TGTGCCAGCAGCAACCCCGAGACAGGTCGGGCTAATGAAAAACTGTTTTTT. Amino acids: CASSNPETGRANEKLFF.

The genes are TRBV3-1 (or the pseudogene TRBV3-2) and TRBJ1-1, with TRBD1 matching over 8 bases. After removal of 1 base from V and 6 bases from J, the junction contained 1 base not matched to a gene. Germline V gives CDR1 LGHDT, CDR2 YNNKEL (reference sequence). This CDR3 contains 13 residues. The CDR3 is CASSQGTGSEAFF. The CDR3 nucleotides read TGTGCCAGCAGCCAAGGGACAGGGTCTGAAGCTTTCTTT.

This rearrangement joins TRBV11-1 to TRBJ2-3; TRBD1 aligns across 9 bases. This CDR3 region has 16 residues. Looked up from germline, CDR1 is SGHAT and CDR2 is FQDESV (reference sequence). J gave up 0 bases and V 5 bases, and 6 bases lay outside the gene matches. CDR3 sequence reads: CASSPRDRASTDTQYF. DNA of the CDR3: TGTGCCAGCAGCCCCAGGGACAGGGCAAGCACAGATACGCAGTATTTT. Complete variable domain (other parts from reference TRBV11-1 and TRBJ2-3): EAEVAQSPRYKITEKSQAVAFWCDPISGHATLYWYRQILGQGPELLVQFQDESVVDDSQLPKDRFSAERLKGVDSTLKIQPAELGDSAMYLCASSPRDRASTDTQYFGPGTRLTVL.

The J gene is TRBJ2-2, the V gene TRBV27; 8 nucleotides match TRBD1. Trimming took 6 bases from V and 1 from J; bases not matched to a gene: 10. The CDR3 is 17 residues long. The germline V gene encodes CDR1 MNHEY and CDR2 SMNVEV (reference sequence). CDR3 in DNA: TGTGCCAGCAGCCGTACGGACAGGGCCCTGAACACCGGGGAGCTGTTTTTT. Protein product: CASSRTDRALNTGELFF.

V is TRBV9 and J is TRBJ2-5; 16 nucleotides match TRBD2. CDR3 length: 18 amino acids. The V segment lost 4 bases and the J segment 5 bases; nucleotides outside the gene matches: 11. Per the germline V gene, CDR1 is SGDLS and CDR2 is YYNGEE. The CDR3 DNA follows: TGTGCCAGCAGCCTCGGGACTAGCGGGGGGGTCCTCCCCGAGACCCAGTACTTC. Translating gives CASSLGTSGGVLPETQYF.

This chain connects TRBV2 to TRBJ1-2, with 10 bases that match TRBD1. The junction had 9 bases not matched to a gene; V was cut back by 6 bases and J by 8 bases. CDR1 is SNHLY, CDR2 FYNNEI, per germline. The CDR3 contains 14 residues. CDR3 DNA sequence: TGTGCCAGCAGAGGGAGACAGGGGGCTTGGGGCTACACCTTC. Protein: CASRGRQGAWGYTF.

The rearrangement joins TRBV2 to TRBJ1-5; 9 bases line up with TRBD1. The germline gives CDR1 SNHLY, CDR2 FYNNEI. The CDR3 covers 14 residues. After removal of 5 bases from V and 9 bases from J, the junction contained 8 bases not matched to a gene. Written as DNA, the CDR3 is TGTGCCAGCAGTAAGGGACAGGGAAATGGGCCCCAGCATTTT. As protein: CASSKGQGNGPQHF.

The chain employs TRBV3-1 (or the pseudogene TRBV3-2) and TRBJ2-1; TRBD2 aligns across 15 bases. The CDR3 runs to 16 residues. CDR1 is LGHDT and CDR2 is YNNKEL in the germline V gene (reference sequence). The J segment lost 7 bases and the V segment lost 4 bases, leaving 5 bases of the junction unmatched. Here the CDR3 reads CASSRGLAGGFNEQFF. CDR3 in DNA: TGTGCCAGCAGCCGAGGACTAGCGGGGGGGTTTAATGAGCAGTTCTTC.

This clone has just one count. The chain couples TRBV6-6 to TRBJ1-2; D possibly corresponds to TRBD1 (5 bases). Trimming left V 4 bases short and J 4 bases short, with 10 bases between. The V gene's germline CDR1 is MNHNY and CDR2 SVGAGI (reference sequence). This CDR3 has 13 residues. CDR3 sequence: CASSLQDVYGYTF. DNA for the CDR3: TGTGCCAGCAGTTTACAGGATGTCTATGGCTACACCTTC.

The CDR3 region is CASDSGLTEAFF. CDR3 nucleotides: TGTGCCTCCGACTCGGGGTTGACTGAAGCTTTCTTT. The rearrangement joins TRBV30 to TRBJ1-1; no reliable D call. Between the trimmed V and J ends, which lost 7 bases and 5 bases, there was a span of 14 bases. Germline CDR1 GTSNPN, CDR2 SVGIG (reference sequence). The CDR3 is 12 amino acids.

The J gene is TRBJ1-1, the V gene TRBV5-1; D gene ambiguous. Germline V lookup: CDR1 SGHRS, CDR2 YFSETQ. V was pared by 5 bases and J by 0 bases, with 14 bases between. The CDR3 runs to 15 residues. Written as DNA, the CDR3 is TGCGCCAGCAGAATGGGCGGCAGCCTGAACACTGAAGCTTTCTTT. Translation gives CASRMGGSLNTEAFF.

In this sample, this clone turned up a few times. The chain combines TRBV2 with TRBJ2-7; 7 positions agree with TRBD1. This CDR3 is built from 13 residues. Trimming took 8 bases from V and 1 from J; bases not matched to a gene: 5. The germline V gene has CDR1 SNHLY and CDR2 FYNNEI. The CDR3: CASGYRGSYEQYF. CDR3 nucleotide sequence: TGTGCCAGCGGTTACAGGGGTTCCTACGAGCAGTACTTC.

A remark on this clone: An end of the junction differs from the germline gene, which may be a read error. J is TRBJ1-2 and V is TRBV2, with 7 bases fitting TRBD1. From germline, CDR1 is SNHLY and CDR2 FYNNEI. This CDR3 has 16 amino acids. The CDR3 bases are TGTGCCAGCAGCGAAGACTACGTTGGACAGGTCGATGGCTACACCTTC. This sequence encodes CASSEDYVGQVDGYTF.

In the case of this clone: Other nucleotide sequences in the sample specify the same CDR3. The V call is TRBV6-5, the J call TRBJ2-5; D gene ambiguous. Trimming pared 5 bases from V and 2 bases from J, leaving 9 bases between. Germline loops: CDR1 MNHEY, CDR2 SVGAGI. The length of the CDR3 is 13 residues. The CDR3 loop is CASSITRQETQYF. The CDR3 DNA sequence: TGTGCCAGCAGTATTACACGACAAGAGACCCAGTACTTC.

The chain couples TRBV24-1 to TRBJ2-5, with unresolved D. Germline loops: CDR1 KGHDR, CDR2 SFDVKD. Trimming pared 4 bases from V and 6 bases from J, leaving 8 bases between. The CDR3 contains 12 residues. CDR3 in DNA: TGTGCCACCAGTGAGGCAGGCCAGACCCAGTACTTC. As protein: CATSEAGQTQYF.

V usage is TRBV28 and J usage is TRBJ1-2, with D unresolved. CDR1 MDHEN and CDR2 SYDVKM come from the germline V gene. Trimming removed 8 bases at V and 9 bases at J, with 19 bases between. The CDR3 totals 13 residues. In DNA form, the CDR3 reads TGTGCCAGCGGTTCGGGCGGGGAAAGGAGCTACACCTTC. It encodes CASGSGGERSYTF.

CDR3 sequence reads: CASSSYRANTEAFF. In DNA, the CDR3 is TGTGCCAGCAGCTCGTACAGGGCGAACACTGAAGCTTTCTTT. J is TRBJ1-1 and V is TRBV7-2, with D perhaps TRBD1 (6 bases). V dropped 4 bases and J dropped 1 base, with 10 bases sitting between them. The CDR3 consists of 14 residues. Germline CDR1 reads SGHTA; CDR2 reads FQGNSA. Filled out from reference TRBV7-2 and TRBJ1-1, the complete variable domain reads GAGVSQSPSNKVTEKGKDVELRCDPISGHTALYWYRQSLGQGLEFLIYFQGNSAPDKSGLPSDRFSAERTGGSVSTLTIQRTQQEDSAVYLCASSSYRANTEAFFGQGTRLTVV.

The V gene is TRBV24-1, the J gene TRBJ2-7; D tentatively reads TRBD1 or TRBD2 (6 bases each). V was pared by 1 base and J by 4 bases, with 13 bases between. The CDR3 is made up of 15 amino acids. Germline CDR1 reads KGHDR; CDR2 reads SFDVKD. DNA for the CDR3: TGTGCCACCAGTGATTTTACAGGGACTTCGTACGAGCAGTACTTC. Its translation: CATSDFTGTSYEQYF.

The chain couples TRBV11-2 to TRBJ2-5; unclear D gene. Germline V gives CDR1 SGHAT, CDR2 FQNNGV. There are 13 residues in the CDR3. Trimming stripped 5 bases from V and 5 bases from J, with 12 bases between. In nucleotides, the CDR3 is TGTGCCAGCAGCCCCGGGCCCGCGGAGACCCAGTACTTC. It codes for CASSPGPAETQYF.

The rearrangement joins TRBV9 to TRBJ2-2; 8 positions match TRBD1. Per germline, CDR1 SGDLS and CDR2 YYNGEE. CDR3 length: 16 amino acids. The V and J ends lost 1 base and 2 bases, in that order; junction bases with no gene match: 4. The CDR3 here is CASSVRQGANTGELFF. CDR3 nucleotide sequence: TGTGCCAGCAGCGTAAGGCAGGGGGCTAACACCGGGGAGCTGTTTTTT.

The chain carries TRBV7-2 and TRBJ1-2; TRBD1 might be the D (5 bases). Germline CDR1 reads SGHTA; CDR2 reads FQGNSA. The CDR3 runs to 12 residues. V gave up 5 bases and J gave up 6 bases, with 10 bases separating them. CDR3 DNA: TGTGCCAGCAGCCTTCCGGGGCATGGCTACACCTTC. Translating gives CASSLPGHGYTF.